The 26 T cell receptor beta chains in this list originate from one sample, sequenced in a study of T-cell memory formation after mild COVID-19 (dated by TCRdb to the early 2020s). The library was generated by 5' RACE. For sequencing, an Illumina NovaSeq 6000 was employed. TCRdb's own reprocessing of the public reads used fastp at Q25 and MiXCR and kept productive beta chains. CDR3 protein duplicates are merged, each entry listing the most common genes and DNA. Across this sample there are 250,000 to 350,000 distinct CDR3 sequences, with about 16% seen only once. Clones ranked in the top ten supply 20% to 25% of the sample. The sequenced sample was PBMCs or a T cell subset sorted from them (not recorded which). The receptors stem from a man between 18 and 35 years old who had mild COVID-19 (a few samples of this study predate the infection). The sample titles of this study are shuffled in the database, so cell type and time point are left out; the donor was told from shared clones.

V is TRBV18 and J is TRBJ2-2, with 7 nucleotides matching TRBD1. The CDR3 consists of 14 residues. Trimming at V came to 10 bases and at J to 5 bases, leaving 10 bases not matched to a gene. From germline, CDR1 is KGHSH and CDR2 LQKENI. In DNA form, the CDR3 reads TGTGCCACCCGCCGGGACAGAAGAACCGGGGAGCTGTTTTTT. It specifies CATRRDRRTGELFF.

This clonotype was counted only a few times. This chain links TRBV7-2 with TRBJ1-2; weak D call: TRBD1 (5 bases). This CDR3 has 14 residues. Trimming pared 3 bases from V and 3 bases from J, leaving 11 bases between. Germline assignment: CDR1 SGHTA and CDR2 FQGNSA. CDR3 loop: CASSFGAPHYGYTF. In DNA, the CDR3 is TGTGCCAGCAGCTTCGGGGCGCCGCACTATGGCTACACCTTC.

The chain recombines TRBV6-5 with TRBJ1-6; D might be TRBD1 (5 bases). CDR1 and CDR2 from the germline V gene are MNHEY and SVGAGI. The CDR3 runs 15 residues. V was pared by 5 bases and J by 4 bases, with 12 bases between. CDR3 region: CASSTDWGYNSPLHF. In DNA, the CDR3 is TGTGCCAGCAGTACCGATTGGGGGTATAATTCACCCCTCCACTTT.

This clonotype was seen more than once but under ten times. The chain combines TRBV18 with TRBJ1-4, with 10 bases matching TRBD1. Germline V lookup: CDR1 KGHSH, CDR2 LQKENI. After removal of 2 bases from V and 5 bases from J, the junction contained 2 bases not matched to a gene. CDR3 length equals 15 residues. CDR3 coding DNA: TGTGCCAGCTCACCAAGGGGACAGGGGAATGAAAAACTGTTTTTT. Translation: CASSPRGQGNEKLFF. Using reference TRBV18 and TRBJ1-4 for the parts outside the CDR3, the full variable domain is NAGVMQNPRHLVRRRGQEARLRCSPMKGHSHVYWYRQLPEEGLKFMVYLQKENIIDESGMPKERFSAEFPKEGPSILRIQQVVRGDSAAYFCASSPRGQGNEKLFFGSGTQLSVL.

The V and J genes are TRBV7-9 and TRBJ2-3; D is undetermined. The germline V gene has CDR1 SEHNR and CDR2 FQNEAQ (reference sequence). This CDR3 region has 14 residues. The V gene lost 2 bases and the J gene lost 2 bases, with 8 bases spanning the gap. The CDR3 region has the DNA TGTGCCAGCAGCTTATCACAGAACACAGATACGCAGTATTTT. Its translation is CASSLSQNTDTQYF.

This chain uses TRBV6-5 with TRBJ1-5; 9 bases line up with TRBD1. Germline V gene data show CDR1 as MNHEY and CDR2 as SVGAGI. This CDR3 contains 15 residues. V shed 6 bases and J 4 bases; nucleotides not matched to a gene: 7. CDR3 loop: CASRRDRVGNQPQHF. In DNA form, the CDR3 reads TGTGCCAGCAGAAGGGACAGGGTTGGGAATCAGCCCCAGCATTTT.

There are many counts of this clonotype. In nucleotides, the CDR3 is TGTGCCAGCAGTTACCGTAAGGGTTGGGGCAATCAGCCCCAGCATTTT. Amino acid sequence: CASSYRKGWGNQPQHF. The chain employs TRBV6-5 and TRBJ1-5; no firm D call. The CDR3 spans 16 residues. V gave up 2 bases and J gave up 2 bases, with 13 bases separating them. Germline lookup yields CDR1 MNHEY and CDR2 SVGAGI.

This clonotype was detected only a few times. V usage is TRBV7-2 and J usage is TRBJ1-1; TRBD1 matches at 10 bases. CDR1 and CDR2 from the germline V gene are SGHTA and FQGNSA. CDR3 length: 16 amino acids. Trimming at V came to 4 bases and at J to 2 bases, leaving 7 bases not matched to a gene. The CDR3 loop reads CASSSAGTGVNTEAFF. Written as DNA, the CDR3 is TGTGCCAGCAGCTCCGCCGGGACAGGGGTAAACACTGAAGCTTTCTTT.

V gene TRBV29-1 combines with J gene TRBJ2-7; the D gene could be TRBD1 or TRBD2 (5 bases each). The CDR3 loop spans 11 amino acids. Trimming removed 7 bases at V and 7 bases at J, with 14 bases between. Looked up from germline, CDR1 is SQVTM and CDR2 is ANQGSEA. In DNA form, the CDR3 reads TGCAGCGCTGACGGGACGGGGGAGCAGTACTTC. This encodes CSADGTGEQYF.

This chain uses TRBV20-1 with TRBJ2-2, with D possibly being TRBD1 or TRBD2 (5 bases each). Germline V gene data show CDR1 as DFQATT and CDR2 as SNEGSKA (reference sequence). V gave up 1 base and J gave up 1 base, with 13 bases separating them. This CDR3 region has 16 residues. CDR3 nucleotide sequence: TGCAGTGCTAGAGGGGGAGCAGGGCGGAACACCGGGGAGCTGTTTTTT. This translates into CSARGGAGRNTGELFF.

The CDR3 loop is CASSPSSGGDEKLFF. The CDR3 coding sequence is TGTGCCAGCAGCCCGAGTAGTGGTGGTGATGAAAAACTGTTTTTT. This chain uses TRBV7-6 with TRBJ1-4; D is unresolved. The V and J ends lost 5 bases and 6 bases respectively, with 16 bases between them. Looked up from germline, CDR1 is SGHVS and CDR2 is FNYEAQ. This CDR3 comprises 15 residues.

The chain couples TRBV12-3 or TRBV12-4 to TRBJ2-7; D is unresolved. Between the trimmed V and J ends, which lost 2 bases and 1 base, there was a span of 24 bases. The CDR3 length is 19 residues. The CDR3: CASSLSPLFSEPFSYEQYF. CDR3 coding DNA: TGTGCCAGCAGTTTATCCCCCCTTTTCTCCGAGCCGTTTTCCTACGAGCAGTACTTC.

The CDR3 DNA reads TGTGCCAGCAGTGACTCAAGCGGGCGGGGGGACTACAATGAGCAGTTCTTC. This translates into CASSDSSGRGDYNEQFF. The rearrangement uses TRBV6-4 and TRBJ2-1, with 8 bases lining up with TRBD2. Germline V gene lookup returns CDR1 MRHNA and CDR2 SNTAGT. The CDR3 is 17 residues long. The J segment lost 3 bases and the V segment lost 0 bases, leaving 7 bases of the junction unmatched.

This clonotype was detected a few times. The chain employs TRBV6-2 or TRBV6-3 and TRBJ2-3, with D possibly being TRBD1 (5 bases). In germline, CDR1 is MNHEY, CDR2 SVGEGT. Trimming stripped 5 bases from V and 0 bases from J, with 12 bases between. The CDR3 covers 15 residues. CDR3 sequence reads: CASSPRTSSTDTQYF. The DNA for the CDR3 is TGTGCCAGCAGTCCGAGGACATCTAGCACAGATACGCAGTATTTT.

Comment on this clonotype: With a much larger clone just one base away, this may be a read error. The chain is built from TRBV12-3 or TRBV12-4 and TRBJ2-5; 7 bases agree with TRBD1. The V segment lost 2 bases and the J segment 9 bases; nucleotides outside the gene matches: 6. This CDR3 is built from 13 residues. CDR3 nucleotides: TGTGCCAGCAGTTTAAGGGACAGCGAGGCCCAGTACTTC. This encodes CASSLRDSEAQYF.

This clonotype has more than one count but fewer than ten. This sequence joins TRBV6-2 or TRBV6-3 and TRBJ1-5, with D possibly TRBD1 on 5 matching bases. The CDR3 runs 15 residues. V lost 6 bases to trimming and J lost 7 bases, with 19 bases between them. Germline lookup yields CDR1 MNHEY and CDR2 SVGEGT. In nucleotides, the CDR3 is TGTGCCAGCAGACCCCTTTACCAGCGGGGGCAGCCCCAGCATTTT. The encoded protein is CASRPLYQRGQPQHF.

CDR3 DNA: TGCGCCAGCAGCTTGGACCCGAGGGAGAACATTCAGTACTTC. Its protein is CASSLDPRENIQYF. The chain combines TRBV5-1 with TRBJ2-4; a possible D gene is TRBD2 (5 bases). This CDR3 has 14 amino acids. Per the germline V gene, CDR1 is SGHRS and CDR2 is YFSETQ. V was shortened by 0 bases and J by 7 bases, with 11 bases between the two germline ends.

The V gene is TRBV18, the J gene TRBJ2-3, with TRBD1 matching 7 bases. Per germline, CDR1 KGHSH and CDR2 LQKENI. V was pared by 3 bases and J by 4 bases, with 4 bases of the junction left unmatched. The CDR3 is 14 amino acids. The CDR3 nucleotides read TGTGCCAGCTCACCTTCGACAGGGCCAGATACGCAGTATTTT. Protein: CASSPSTGPDTQYF.

This chain connects TRBV5-1 to TRBJ1-1; 7 positions match TRBD1. CDR1 and CDR2 (germline): SGHRS, YFSETQ. The CDR3 has 16 amino acids. J gave up 4 bases and V 0 bases, and 9 bases lay outside the gene matches. The CDR3 sequence is CASSLGQGVSVTEAFF. Written as DNA, the CDR3 is TGCGCCAGCAGCTTGGGACAGGGAGTAAGTGTCACTGAAGCTTTCTTT.

The chain couples TRBV5-6 to TRBJ1-5, with D unresolved. From germline, CDR1 is SGHDT and CDR2 YYEEEE. This CDR3 has 13 residues. Trimming took 3 bases from V and 6 from J, leaving 10 bases between them. This CDR3 is CASSSEPGQPQHF. The CDR3 DNA follows: TGTGCCAGCAGCTCAGAGCCTGGTCAGCCCCAGCATTTT. The full variable domain, completed using reference TRBV5-6 and TRBJ1-5, is DAGVTQSPTHLIKTRGQQVTLRCSPKSGHDTVSWYQQALGQGPQFIFQYYEEEERQRGNFPDRFSGHQFPNYSSELNVNALLLGDSALYLCASSSEPGQPQHFGDGTRLSIL.

This chain connects TRBV7-2 to TRBJ2-2; 8 bases are shared with TRBD2. The CDR3 is 15 amino acids. The V gene end was trimmed by 6 bases and the J gene end by 6 bases; junction bases not matched to a gene: 9. CDR1 and CDR2 from the germline V gene are SGHTA and FQGNSA. Here the CDR3 reads CASRPQGLEAGELFF. CDR3 DNA sequence: TGTGCCAGCAGACCTCAGGGACTAGAAGCCGGGGAGCTGTTTTTT.

This clonotype was recorded a few times. This sequence joins TRBV6-2 or TRBV6-3 and TRBJ1-1; D is undetermined. Between the trimmed V and J ends, which lost 4 bases and 0 bases, there was a span of 9 bases. The CDR3 is 14 amino acids. The germline CDR1 and CDR2 sequences are MNHEY and SVGEGT. CDR3 in amino acids: CASSFFPLNTEAFF. The CDR3 coding sequence is TGTGCCAGCAGTTTTTTCCCCCTGAACACTGAAGCTTTCTTT.

This clonotype turned up a few times. The J gene is TRBJ2-5, the V gene TRBV2; D perhaps matches TRBD1 (6 bases). The CDR3 totals 13 residues. V was pared by 5 bases and J by 0 bases, with 7 bases between. Germline V CDR1 and CDR2: SNHLY, FYNNEI. The CDR3 sequence: CASSRDNQETQYF. CDR3 bases: TGTGCCAGCAGTCGGGACAACCAAGAGACCCAGTACTTC.

This clonotype has just a few counts. This chain uses TRBV18 with TRBJ2-3; D gene ambiguous. The length of the CDR3 is 15 residues. In germline, CDR1 is KGHSH, CDR2 LQKENI. The V end lost 0 bases, the J end lost 2 bases, and 9 bases lay between the germline ends. CDR3 sequence: CASSPPAQITDTQYF. In nucleotides, the CDR3 is TGTGCCAGCTCACCACCGGCTCAAATCACAGATACGCAGTATTTT.

In DNA, the CDR3 is TGCAGTGCTAGAGCCTTCGGAAGCCGGGGGGGCTTTGGAGAGACCCAGTACTTC. This encodes CSARAFGSRGGFGETQYF. This rearrangement joins TRBV20-1 to TRBJ2-5, with TRBD2 identical over 8 bases. Germline trimming cut 1 base from V and 4 bases from J; bases unmatched to any gene: 17. Looked up from germline, CDR1 is DFQATT and CDR2 is SNEGSKA (reference sequence). This CDR3 region has 18 residues.

This clonotype was observed many times. The rearrangement links TRBV2 to TRBJ2-3; possible D gene TRBD1, 5 bases. The CDR3 totals 15 residues. V dropped 5 bases and J dropped 1 base, with 13 bases sitting between them. Germline V CDR1 and CDR2: SNHLY, FYNNEI. CDR3 DNA sequence: TGTGCCAGCAGTTCACGACAGTGGGGCACAGATACGCAGTATTTT. Translating gives CASSSRQWGTDTQYF.